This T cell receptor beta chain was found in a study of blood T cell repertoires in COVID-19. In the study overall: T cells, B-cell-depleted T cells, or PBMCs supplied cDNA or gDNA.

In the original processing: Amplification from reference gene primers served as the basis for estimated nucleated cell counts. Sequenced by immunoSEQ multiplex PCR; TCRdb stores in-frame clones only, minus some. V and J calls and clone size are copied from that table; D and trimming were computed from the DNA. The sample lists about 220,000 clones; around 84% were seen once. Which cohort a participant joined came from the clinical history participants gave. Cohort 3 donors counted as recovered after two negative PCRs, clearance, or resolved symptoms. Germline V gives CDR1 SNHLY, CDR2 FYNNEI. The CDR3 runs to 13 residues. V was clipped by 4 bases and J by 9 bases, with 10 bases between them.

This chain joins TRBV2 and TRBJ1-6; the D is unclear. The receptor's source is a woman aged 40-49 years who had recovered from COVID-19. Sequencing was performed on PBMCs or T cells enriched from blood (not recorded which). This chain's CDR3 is CASSVQLLSPLHF. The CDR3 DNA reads TGTGCCAGCAGTGTACAGCTTCTTTCACCCCTCCACTTT.